The 20 T cell receptor beta chains listed next were all sequenced from one sample in a study of T-cell memory formation after mild COVID-19. TCRdb reprocessed the 5' RACE reads via MiXCR and lists one record per CDR3 protein. This repertoire shows 210,000 or so distinct CDR3 sequences, approximately 20% found once; its top ten account for 2.4%. Sequencing used PBMCs or a T cell subset sorted from them (not recorded which). Receptors originate from an adult woman who had mild COVID-19 (a few samples of this study predate the infection). Cell type and time point are not known.

This clonotype was found a few times. The V and J genes are TRBV6-5 and TRBJ1-6; a possible D gene is TRBD1 (6 bases). Trimming shortened V by 4 bases and J by 5 bases, and 15 bases separated the two germline ends. This CDR3 comprises 16 residues. The V gene's germline CDR1 is MNHEY and CDR2 SVGAGI. As DNA, the CDR3 is TGTGCCAGCAGTTCCAATAGGAGGGGGAATAATTCACCCCTCCACTTT. Its protein product is CASSSNRRGNNSPLHF.

The table lists this clonotype with a few counts. V gene TRBV21-1 combines with J gene TRBJ1-1; the table assigns TRBD1, which was not confirmed against the DNA. TRBV21-1 is termed a pseudogene. The length of the CDR3 is 16 residues. CDR3 sequence (DNA): TGTGCCAGCAGCAACCGGCGACAGGATCTGAACACTGAAGCTTTCTTT. Its protein is CASSNRRQDLNTEAFF.

This clonotype was recorded many times. V is TRBV24-1 and J is TRBJ2-1; 8 nucleotides agree with TRBD1. The V gene end was trimmed by 5 bases and the J gene end by 0 bases; junction bases not matched to a gene: 8. CDR1 and CDR2 (germline): KGHDR, SFDVKD. The CDR3 is 17 amino acids. CDR3 loop: CATSGPDRGSSYNEQFF. The CDR3 nucleotides read TGTGCCACCAGTGGCCCTGACAGGGGTAGCTCCTACAATGAGCAGTTCTTC.

This clonotype was found many times. The chain is built from TRBV7-9 and TRBJ2-7; D call uncertain. The ends were cut back, 5 bases at V and 1 base at J, with 12 bases in the middle. This CDR3 spans 14 amino acids. The germline V gene encodes CDR1 SEHNR and CDR2 FQNEAQ (reference sequence). In DNA form, the CDR3 reads TGTGCCAGCAGCCCCCGGGCGGCATCCTACGAGCAGTACTTC. This translates into CASSPRAASYEQYF.

The CDR3 coding sequence is TGTGCCAGCAGTTTTTTGGGCCCAGGCAAATGGGATACGCAGTATTTT. Translating it yields CASSFLGPGKWDTQYF. V usage is TRBV12-3 or TRBV12-4 and J usage is TRBJ2-3; D not resolved. Trimming removed 3 bases from V and 6 bases from J, with 19 bases in between. This CDR3 is 16 amino acids long.

The rearrangement links TRBV30 to TRBJ2-1; 11 nucleotides align to TRBD1. The J segment lost 15 bases and the V segment lost 1 base, leaving 5 bases of the junction unmatched. This CDR3 has 12 residues. CDR1 and CDR2 from the germline V gene are GTSNPN and SVGIG (reference sequence). The CDR3 DNA reads TGTGCCTGGAGTGCCGGACAGGGGGCCTTGTTCTTC. Its translation is CAWSAGQGALFF.

The table lists this clonotype with a few counts. The junction shows a germline mismatch at one end, possibly a read error. The chain carries TRBV27 and TRBJ2-1; 7 bases agree with TRBD2. There are 15 residues in the CDR3. CDR1 and CDR2 (germline): MNHEY, SMNVEV (reference sequence). This CDR3 is CASGFWGGQYNEQFF. CDR3 coding DNA: TGTGCCAGCGGTTTCTGGGGAGGGCAATACAATGAGCAGTTCTTC.

This clonotype appeared a few times. This rearrangement joins TRBV5-1 to TRBJ2-3, with D hard to call. Trimming removed 0 bases at V and 11 bases at J, with 10 bases between. Germline loops: CDR1 SGHRS, CDR2 YFSETQ. CDR3 length: 12 residues. The DNA for the CDR3 is TGCGCCAGCAGCTTGGGCCGGACGCAGCAGTATTTT. Residues: CASSLGRTQQYF.

This clonotype has a count of ten or more. The gene calls are TRBV18 and TRBJ2-3; D is perhaps TRBD1 or TRBD2 (5 bases each). Germline CDR1 reads KGHSH; CDR2 reads LQKENI. This CDR3 is built from 17 residues. Between the trimmed V and J ends, which lost 0 bases and 6 bases, there was a span of 19 bases. The CDR3 sequence: CASSPPGMTGRADTQYF. Written as DNA, the CDR3 is TGTGCCAGCTCACCACCCGGTATGACGGGGCGCGCGGATACGCAGTATTTT.

The chain couples TRBV6-5 to TRBJ1-2; D is undetermined. The CDR3 has 15 residues. The germline gives CDR1 MNHEY, CDR2 SVGAGI. Trimming left V 3 bases short and J 0 bases short, with 11 bases between. Written as DNA, the CDR3 is TGTGCCAGCAGTTATCTGGGCAACTCTAACTATGGCTACACCTTC. The encoded protein is CASSYLGNSNYGYTF.

Only a few counts were recorded for this clonotype. V gene TRBV24-1 combines with J gene TRBJ2-2; 12 nucleotides agree with TRBD2. Trimming removed 4 bases from V and 7 bases from J; junction bases left unmatched: 9. Per germline, CDR1 KGHDR and CDR2 SFDVKD. This CDR3 is 17 amino acids long. CDR3 sequence (DNA): TGTGCCACCAGTGACCCTAGGACTAGCGGGACAGTCGGGGAGCTGTTTTTT. It yields the protein CATSDPRTSGTVGELFF.

The rearrangement joins TRBV5-4 to TRBJ2-4; D not resolved. Trimming shortened V by 4 bases and J by 4 bases, and 12 bases separated the two germline ends. This CDR3 is 14 amino acids long. The germline gives CDR1 SGHNT, CDR2 YYREEE (reference sequence). The CDR3 reads CASSRRASKNIQYF. CDR3 sequence (DNA): TGTGCCAGCAGCAGAAGGGCCTCGAAAAACATTCAGTACTTC.

The V call is TRBV2, the J call TRBJ1-5; no reliable D call. The CDR3 has 14 residues. Germline V gene sequence: CDR1 SNHLY, CDR2 FYNNEI. V lost 7 bases, J lost 1 base, and 11 bases lay in between. This CDR3 is CASKEQTSNQPQHF. The CDR3 coding sequence is TGTGCCAGCAAGGAACAGACCAGCAATCAGCCCCAGCATTTT.

In its sample, this clonotype was seen a few times. The chain has TRBV11-2 and TRBJ2-7, with 10 bases identical to TRBD1. Trimming took 8 bases from V and 2 from J; bases not matched to a gene: 12. There are 16 residues in the CDR3. CDR1 SGHAT and CDR2 FQNNGV come from the germline V gene. CDR3: CASSGTGARKAYEQYF. The CDR3 DNA follows: TGTGCCAGCTCCGGGACAGGGGCACGTAAGGCCTACGAGCAGTACTTC.

This clonotype has just a few counts. This chain connects TRBV5-1 to TRBJ2-2; D is unclear. The CDR3 consists of 14 residues. Germline-derived CDR1 and CDR2 are SGHRS and YFSETQ. Trimming took 0 bases from V and 1 from J, leaving 4 bases between them. This CDR3 reads CASSLAQNTGELFF. The CDR3 nucleotides are TGCGCCAGCAGCTTGGCCCAGAACACCGGGGAGCTGTTTTTT. The whole variable domain, filled in from reference TRBV5-1 and TRBJ2-2, reads KAGVTQTPRYLIKTRGQQVTLSCSPISGHRSVSWYQQTPGQGLQFLFEYFSETQRNKGNFPGRFSGRQFSNSRSEMNVSTLELGDSALYLCASSLAQNTGELFFGEGSRLTVL.

This clonotype was observed many times. The genes are TRBV2 and TRBJ1-5, with TRBD1 as a possible D gene (5 bases). V lost 7 bases and J lost 5, with 21 bases in between. Germline V gene lookup returns CDR1 SNHLY and CDR2 FYNNEI. This CDR3 has 16 amino acids. Here the CDR3 reads CASTVRGPGGHQPQHF. The CDR3 nucleotides are TGTGCCAGCACCGTTAGGGGCCCGGGGGGTCATCAGCCCCAGCATTTT.

V gene TRBV3-1 combines with J gene TRBJ2-7; 7 nucleotides align to TRBD1. Per germline, CDR1 LGHDT and CDR2 YNNKEL (reference sequence). This CDR3 is 15 amino acids long. The ends lost 3 bases at V and 0 bases at J; junction bases unmatched: 5. CDR3 bases: TGTGCCAGCAGCCATCGACAGGGTAGCTCCTACGAGCAGTACTTC. It encodes CASSHRQGSSYEQYF.

This chain connects TRBV10-3 to TRBJ2-4; 8 nucleotides match TRBD1. Germline V gene lookup returns CDR1 ENHRY and CDR2 SYGVKD. This CDR3 region has 14 residues. V dropped 6 bases and J dropped 8; count of bases not matched to a gene: 9. CDR3 nucleotide sequence: TGTGCCATCAGAAAGGGACAGGATGGGGACATTCAGTACTTC. Amino acid sequence: CAIRKGQDGDIQYF.

This clonotype has more than one count but fewer than ten. The chain combines TRBV6-5 with TRBJ1-2; 9 bases line up with TRBD1. Germline CDR1 and CDR2: MNHEY and SVGAGI. This CDR3 has 13 residues. Germline trimming cut 7 bases from V and 7 bases from J; bases unmatched to any gene: 7. The CDR3 DNA follows: TGTGCCAGCACCCGGGACAGGGTCTCTGGCTACACCTTC. As protein: CASTRDRVSGYTF.

This clonotype was counted only a few times. The chain carries TRBV24-1 and TRBJ2-3; D is unclear. This CDR3 has 13 residues. The V and J ends lost 3 bases and 6 bases respectively, with 9 bases between them. Germline V lookup: CDR1 KGHDR, CDR2 SFDVKD. The CDR3 sequence: CATSDPPTDTQYF. The CDR3 DNA is TGTGCCACCAGTGATCCCCCTACGGATACGCAGTATTTT.